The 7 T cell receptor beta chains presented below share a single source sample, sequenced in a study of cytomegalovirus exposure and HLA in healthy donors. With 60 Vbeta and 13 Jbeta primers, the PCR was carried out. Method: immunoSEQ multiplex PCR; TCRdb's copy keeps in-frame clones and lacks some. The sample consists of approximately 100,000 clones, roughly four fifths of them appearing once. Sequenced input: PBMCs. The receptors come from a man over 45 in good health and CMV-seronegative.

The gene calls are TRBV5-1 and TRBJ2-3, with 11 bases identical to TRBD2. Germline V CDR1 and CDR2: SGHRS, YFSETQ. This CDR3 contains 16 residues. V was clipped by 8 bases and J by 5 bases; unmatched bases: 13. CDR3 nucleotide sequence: TGCGCCAGTCTAGCGGGGGGCGATCTTAGCGGAGATACGCAGTATTTT. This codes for CASLAGGDLSGDTQYF.

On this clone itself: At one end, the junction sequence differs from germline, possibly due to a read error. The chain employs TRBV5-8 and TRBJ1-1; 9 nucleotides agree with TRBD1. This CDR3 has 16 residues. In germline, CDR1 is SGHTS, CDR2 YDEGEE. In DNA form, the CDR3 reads TGTGCCAGCAGCTTGGAGGGGACAGGGTTAAACACTAAAGCTTTCTTT. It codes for CASSLEGTGLNTKAFF. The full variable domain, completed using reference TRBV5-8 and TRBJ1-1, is EAGVTQSPTHLIKTRGQQATLRCSPISGHTSVYWYQQALGLGLQFLLWYDEGEERNRGNFPPRFSGRQFPNYSSELNVNALELEDSALYLCASSLEGTGLNTKAFFGQGTRLTVV.

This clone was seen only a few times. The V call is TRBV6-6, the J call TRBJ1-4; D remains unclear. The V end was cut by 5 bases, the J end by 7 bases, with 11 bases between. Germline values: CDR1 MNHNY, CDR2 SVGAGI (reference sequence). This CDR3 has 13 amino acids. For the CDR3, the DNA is TGTGCCAGCAGTGCAGGTGGTGGTGAAAAACTGTTTTTT. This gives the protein CASSAGGGEKLFF.

The CDR3 DNA is TGTGCCAGCAGTCCTTCGCTAGCGGGGGTCACAGATACGCAGTATTTT. Translated, it gives CASSPSLAGVTDTQYF. J is TRBJ2-3 and V is TRBV28; the match to TRBD2 covers 10 bases. Per germline, CDR1 MDHEN and CDR2 SYDVKM. The CDR3 totals 16 residues. J gave up 2 bases and V 5 bases, and 7 bases lay outside the gene matches.

Here the CDR3 reads CASSRRLAEGSSYNEQFF. In DNA, the CDR3 is TGTGCCAGCAGCCGGCGACTAGCGGAAGGGAGCTCCTACAATGAGCAGTTCTTC. This chain uses TRBV4-2 with TRBJ2-1; 9 bases align to TRBD2. Germline assignment: CDR1 LGHNA and CDR2 YNFKEQ. The junction had 10 bases not matched to a gene; V was cut back by 4 bases and J by 0 bases. The CDR3 totals 18 residues.

CDR3 sequence reads: CASSNSHGGLASEQFF. The CDR3 nucleotides read TGTGCCAGTAGTAATTCTCATGGGGGACTAGCGAGTGAGCAGTTCTTC. This chain joins TRBV19 and TRBJ2-1; 10 bases agree with TRBD2. This CDR3 comprises 16 residues. With V trimmed by 4 bases and J by 9 bases, 12 bases remained unmatched. Germline loops: CDR1 LNHDA, CDR2 SQIVND (reference sequence).

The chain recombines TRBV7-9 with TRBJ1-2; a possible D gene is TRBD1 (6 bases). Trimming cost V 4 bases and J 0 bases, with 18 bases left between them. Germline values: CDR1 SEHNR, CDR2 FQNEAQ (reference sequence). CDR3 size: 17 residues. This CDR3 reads CASSSYRDGIANYGYTF. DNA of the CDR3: TGTGCCAGCAGCTCGTACAGGGATGGAATCGCTAACTATGGCTACACCTTC.